The 10 T cell receptor beta chains below were found in one sample sequenced in a study of T cell changes during pregnancy in multiple sclerosis. Generated by immunoSEQ multiplex PCR, the TCRdb table keeps only in-frame clones and is missing some. The sample has 130,000 or so clones, about 96% seen once; the top ten hold around 0.4%. The sample in question was peripheral blood, obtained after pregnancy. The receptors originated from a female donor with multiple sclerosis, enrolled in a pregnancy study.

V gene TRBV15 combines with J gene TRBJ1-2; 7 nucleotides line up with TRBD1. There are 15 residues in the CDR3. With V trimmed by 3 bases and J by 5 bases, 9 bases remained unmatched. CDR1 and CDR2 from the germline V gene are LNHNV and YYDKDF (reference sequence). In DNA, the CDR3 is TGTGCCACCAGCAGCCTGACAGGGAGTCCATATGGCTACACCTTC. Its protein product is CATSSLTGSPYGYTF.

V usage is TRBV29-1 and J usage is TRBJ2-1; possibly TRBD2 for D (6 bases). This CDR3 spans 15 amino acids. CDR1 and CDR2 from the germline V gene are SQVTM and ANQGSEA. V lost 7 bases and J 3 bases, leaving 19 bases between the germline ends. CDR3: CSAPRGGPNYNEQFF. CDR3 sequence (DNA): TGCAGCGCCCCCCGAGGAGGGCCCAACTACAATGAGCAGTTCTTC.

The rearrangement joins TRBV10-3 to TRBJ2-1; possibly TRBD2 for D (5 bases). Trimming left V 2 bases short and J 8 bases short, with 10 bases between. Germline assignment: CDR1 ENHRY and CDR2 SYGVKD. There are 13 residues in the CDR3. The CDR3 here is CAISEGLRDEQFF. In DNA, the CDR3 is TGTGCCATCAGTGAGGGCCTGCGGGATGAGCAGTTCTTC.

V usage is TRBV6-5 and J usage is TRBJ2-2, with 11 bases matching TRBD2. Germline V gene sequence: CDR1 MNHEY, CDR2 SVGAGI. The CDR3 runs to 16 residues. V shed 4 bases and J 3 bases; nucleotides not matched to a gene: 4. The chain's CDR3 is CASSLLAGAHTGELFF. Here the CDR3 DNA reads TGTGCCAGCAGTTTACTAGCGGGAGCCCACACCGGGGAGCTGTTTTTT.

CDR3 sequence reads: CASSGHLGGRVNVLTF. Here the CDR3 DNA reads TGTGCCAGCAGTGGCCACTTGGGGGGGCGCGTAAACGTCCTGACTTTC. The chain is built from TRBV2 and TRBJ2-6, with a possible D match to TRBD2 (7 bases). Germline-derived CDR1 and CDR2 are SNHLY and FYNNEI. Trimming pared 4 bases from V and 10 bases from J, leaving 20 bases between. This CDR3 contains 16 residues.

The chain uses TRBV28 and TRBJ2-2; weak D call: TRBD2 (6 bases). Per germline, CDR1 MDHEN and CDR2 SYDVKM. The CDR3 has 16 amino acids. V lost 4 bases and J 0 bases, leaving 12 bases between the germline ends. Here the CDR3 DNA reads TGTGCCAGCAGTTCAGACGGGACTGCGAACACCGGGGAGCTGTTTTTT. Translated: CASSSDGTANTGELFF.

The V and J genes are TRBV11-2 and TRBJ1-5, with a tentative D call TRBD1 (6 bases). From germline, CDR1 is SGHAT and CDR2 FQNNGV. The V gene lost 5 bases and the J gene lost 0 bases, with 11 bases spanning the gap. The CDR3 consists of 15 residues. Here the CDR3 reads CASSQGQYSNQPQHF. For the CDR3, the DNA is TGTGCCAGCAGCCAAGGACAGTATAGCAATCAGCCCCAGCATTTT.

The chain has TRBV9 and TRBJ2-1; 10 bases align to TRBD2. J was trimmed by 9 bases and V by 0 bases; bases with no gene match: 9. Per the germline V gene, CDR1 is SGDLS and CDR2 is YYNGEE. The CDR3 contains 16 residues. CDR3 residues: CASSVVSSGSGSEQFF. Here the CDR3 DNA reads TGTGCCAGCAGCGTAGTATCTAGCGGGAGTGGCAGTGAGCAGTTCTTC. The full variable domain, its missing parts supplied by reference TRBV9 and TRBJ2-1, is DSGVTQTPKHLITATGQRVTLRCSPRSGDLSVYWYQQSLDQGLQFLIQYYNGEERAKGNILERFSAQQFPDLHSELNLSSLELGDSALYFCASSVVSSGSGSEQFFGPGTRLTVL.

The gene calls are TRBV2 and TRBJ2-3; 9 bases line up with TRBD2. The CDR3 is 15 amino acids. Losses at the gene ends were 8 bases for V and 3 bases for J; bases not matched to a gene: 9. Germline CDR1 SNHLY, CDR2 FYNNEI. The CDR3 region has the DNA TGTGCCAGCTTGACTAGCGGTATAGGTACAGATACGCAGTATTTT. Amino acids: CASLTSGIGTDTQYF.

V usage is TRBV7-8 and J usage is TRBJ2-7, with TRBD2 matching 8 bases. The CDR3 sequence is 16 residues long. After removal of 3 bases from V and 2 bases from J, the junction contained 9 bases not matched to a gene. Germline V gene lookup returns CDR1 SGHVS and CDR2 FQNEAQ. The CDR3 loop is CASSLASGSPPYEQYF. The CDR3 DNA sequence: TGTGCCAGCAGCTTGGCAAGCGGGAGTCCCCCCTACGAGCAGTACTTC.